These T cell receptor beta chains were read from a single sample in a study of blood T cell repertoires in COVID-19. Generated by immunoSEQ multiplex PCR, the TCRdb table keeps only in-frame clones and is missing some. The sample has about 200,000 clones; around 75% are singletons. Sequenced material: peripheral blood. The receptor source for this set is a woman aged 40 to 50 with COVID-19, enrolled during active disease. Both conserved end residues are part of each CDR3. The order of the fields is clone size, J gene, V gene, D gene, CDR3 DNA, CDR3 protein. D genes are given only for firm matches. The size entry is marked missing in some rows and otherwise reads once, few, many or a size class.

>NA|TRBJ2-7|TRBV30|NA
TGTGCCTGGATTCAGGCGGGGTTTCCTTACGAGCAGTACTTC
CAWIQAGFPYEQYF
>NA|TRBJ2-7|TRBV5-1|NA
TGCGCCAGCAGCTTGGTGGAACGGGGGGCGCAGAACGAGCAGTACTTC
CASSLVERGAQNEQYF
>NA|TRBJ1-1|TRBV18|NA
TGTGCCAGCTCACCCGCTGCAGACAGGCCGGGAGGCACTGAAGCTTTCTTT
CASSPAADRPGGTEAFF
>NA|TRBJ1-4|TRBV25-1|NA
TGTGCCAGCAGTGGAACGGGAGCCGAAAAACTGTTTTTT
CASSGTGAEKLFF
>NA|TRBJ2-3|TRBV7-6|NA
TGTGCCAGCAGCGTAACATTAGCGGAACTCAGCACAGATACGCAGTATTTT
CASSVTLAELSTDTQYF
>NA|TRBJ2-4|TRBV7-2|NA
TGTGCCAGCAGGCTTGACTTGGCGGCCAAAAACATTCAGTACTTC
CASRLDLAAKNIQYF
>NA|TRBJ2-7|TRBV18|TRBD1
TGTGCCAGCTCACCAGAGACAGGGTACGAGCAGTACTTC
CASSPETGYEQYF
>NA|TRBJ2-7|TRBV7-2|TRBD1
TGTGCCAGCAGCTTGAGCAGGGGGCCCCCCTACGAGCAGTACTTC
CASSLSRGPPYEQYF
>NA|TRBJ1-3|TRBV5-5|NA
TGTGCCAGCAGCATGCTCCAGGTTTCTGGAAACACCATATATTTT
CASSMLQVSGNTIYF
>NA|TRBJ2-1|TRBV7-2|NA
TGTGCCAGCAGCACTTATTTTGAGCAGTTCTTC
CASSTYFEQFF
>few|TRBJ2-7|TRBV7-9|TRBD1
TGTGCCAGCAGCCTACAGGGGGACTCCTACGAGCAGTACTTC
CASSLQGDSYEQYF
>NA|TRBJ2-7|TRBV6-5|TRBD1
TGTGCCAGCAATACAGGGGGCCGTCGGGAGCAGTACTTC
CASNTGGRREQYF
>NA|TRBJ1-5|TRBV27|NA
TGTGCCAGCAGTCCGGGAGGGGGGGACCCGAATCAGCCCCAGCATTTT
CASSPGGGDPNQPQHF
>NA|TRBJ2-3|TRBV15|NA
TGTGCCACCAGCAGAGCCGGGACTTACGTTTTGAATACGCAGTATTTT
CATSRAGTYVLNTQYF
>NA|TRBJ2-1|TRBV2|TRBD2
TGTGCCAGCAGCCCTTCCGGACTAGCCGCCAATGAGCAGTTCTTC
CASSPSGLAANEQFF
>NA|TRBJ2-1|TRBV2|TRBD2
TGTGCCACCTCAAAGCGGGGGTCAAATTTTTACAATGAGCAGTTCTTC
CATSKRGSNFYNEQFF
>NA|TRBJ2-7|TRBV14|NA
TGTGCCAGCAGCCAAGAAGGGTGGGGCATCTACGAGCAGTACTTC
CASSQEGWGIYEQYF
>NA|TRBJ2-1|TRBV11-3|NA
TGTGCCAGCAGCTTAGAAACTACTGAGCAGTTCTTC
CASSLETTEQFF
>NA|TRBJ2-5|TRBV25-1|TRBD1
TGTGCCAGCAGTGGGGGACAGAAGCAAGAGACCCAGTACTTC
CASSGGQKQETQYF
>NA|TRBJ2-5|TRBV5-1|TRBD1
TGCGCCAGCAGCTTCCAGGGGGCCGCAGGGGAGACCCAGTACTTC
CASSFQGAAGETQYF
>NA|TRBJ2-3|TRBV29-1|NA
TGCAGCGTTCTTCTCAACAGAAAATCCACAGATACGCAGTATTTT
CSVLLNRKSTDTQYF
>once|TRBJ2-7|TRBV10-3|NA
TGTGCCATCAGTGACGGAGCGAGATTACGCTACGAGCAGTACTTC
CAISDGARLRYEQYF
>NA|TRBJ2-7|TRBV30|TRBD1
TGTGCCTGGAGTCTGCCGGGACAGGGGATAGGTGCACTACGGGAGCAGTACTTC
CAWSLPGQGIGALREQYF
>NA|TRBJ2-7|TRBV5-6|TRBD1
TGTGCCAGCAGCTCGGTGACAGGGTACGAGCAGTACTTC
CASSSVTGYEQYF
>NA|TRBJ2-7|TRBV12-3/TRBV12-4|TRBD1
TGTGCCAGCAGTTGGGACAGATCCTACGAGCAGTACTTC
CASSWDRSYEQYF
>NA|TRBJ2-7|TRBV4-1|NA
TGCGCCAGCCAGGGGACGGGGTCGTTCGAGCAGTACTTC
CASQGTGSFEQYF
>NA|TRBJ1-1|TRBV6-1|NA
TGTGCCAGCAGTGAATTGGAGTTAAACACTGAAGCTTTCTTT
CASSELELNTEAFF
>once|TRBJ2-7|TRBV5-1|TRBD1
TGCGCCAGCAGCTCGGGACAGGGGAACGAGCAGTACTTC
CASSSGQGNEQYF